This T cell receptor beta chain stems from a study of blood T cell repertoires in COVID-19. Study summary: Sites across the United States, Italy and Spain contributed samples from acute and convalescent COVID-19.

This clone occurred once. Measured with immunoSEQ multiplex PCR; TCRdb has only the in-frame clones, and not every one. The repertoire consists of 98,000 or so clones, with more than 85% occurring once and the leading ten covering 5.5% to 7%. The receptor comes from a human donor in a cohort sampled during active COVID-19. Source material: peripheral blood.

CDR3 nucleotides: TGTGCCAGCAGCACGGACAGGGCTACTAATGAAAAACTGTTTTTT. Amino acids: CASSTDRATNEKLFF. The chain recombines TRBV5-5 with TRBJ1-4, with TRBD1 matching over 8 bases. Germline CDR1 is SGHKS and CDR2 is YYEKEE (reference sequence). J lost 2 bases, V lost 4 bases, and 4 bases had no gene match. CDR3 length: 15 amino acids.